This is a list of T cell receptor beta chains from one sample in a study of blood T cell repertoires in COVID-19. Profiled with immunoSEQ multiplex PCR; TCRdb holds only in-frame clones, not every one. The table includes under 200,000 clones, roughly nine tenths detected once. Sequenced sample: peripheral blood. The receptors come from a man in his 70s with active or convalescent COVID-19. The CDR3 runs from the conserved cysteine through the conserved F or W. D genes are given only for firm matches. For some rows the clone size is stated as once, few or many, or as a class when expanded; others skip it.

j_call: TRBJ1-1; cdr3_length: 15; v_call: TRBV14; clone_size: -; d_call: -; cdr3_nt: TGTGCCAGCAGCCGTGAGCGGGGAGTGAACACTGAAGCTTTCTTT; cdr3_aa: CASSRERGVNTEAFF
j_call: TRBJ2-3; cdr3_length: 15; v_call: TRBV30; clone_size: -; d_call: -; cdr3_nt: TGTGCCTGGCGGATTATAAGGGGGAGCACAGATACGCAGTATTTT; cdr3_aa: CAWRIIRGSTDTQYF
j_call: TRBJ2-1; cdr3_length: 13; v_call: TRBV30; clone_size: -; d_call: -; cdr3_nt: TGTGCCTGGAAAACTAGGAACTACAATGAGCAGTTCTTC; cdr3_aa: CAWKTRNYNEQFF
j_call: TRBJ2-1; cdr3_length: 14; v_call: TRBV6-6; clone_size: once; d_call: -; cdr3_nt: TGTGCCAGCAGTTACTCTAGCGGTTACAATGAGCAGTTCTTC; cdr3_aa: CASSYSSGYNEQFF
j_call: TRBJ2-3; cdr3_length: 15; v_call: TRBV25-1; clone_size: -; d_call: TRBD2; cdr3_nt: TGTGCCAGCAGTGTTGGGCTAGCGGGAGTGGATACGCAGTATTTT; cdr3_aa: CASSVGLAGVDTQYF
j_call: TRBJ2-2; cdr3_length: 13; v_call: TRBV7-9; clone_size: -; d_call: -; cdr3_nt: TGTGCCAGCAGCTCCCAGGGTACCGGGGAGCTGTTTTTT; cdr3_aa: CASSSQGTGELFF
j_call: TRBJ2-1; cdr3_length: 18; v_call: TRBV18; clone_size: -; d_call: TRBD2; cdr3_nt: TGTGCCAGCTCACCGCGGGAGCGGGGGGTTGGGGTTGGCTATGAGCAGTTCTTC; cdr3_aa: CASSPRERGVGVGYEQFF
j_call: TRBJ2-7; cdr3_length: 14; v_call: TRBV5-1; clone_size: once; d_call: -; cdr3_nt: TGCGCCAGCAGCTTGGACGATTGGGCGGGCGAGCAGTACTTC; cdr3_aa: CASSLDDWAGEQYF
j_call: TRBJ2-1; cdr3_length: 13; v_call: TRBV3-1/TRBV3-2; clone_size: -; d_call: -; cdr3_nt: TGTGCCAGCAGCCAAATGGAGAGTAATGAGCAGTTCTTC; cdr3_aa: CASSQMESNEQFF
j_call: TRBJ2-3; cdr3_length: 13; v_call: TRBV18; clone_size: -; d_call: -; cdr3_nt: TGTGCCAGCTCACCAGTTACAGGGGATACGCAGTATTTT; cdr3_aa: CASSPVTGDTQYF
j_call: TRBJ2-7; cdr3_length: 10; v_call: TRBV28; clone_size: -; d_call: -; cdr3_nt: TGTGCCAGCAGCGACACGGAGCAGTACTTC; cdr3_aa: CASSDTEQYF
j_call: TRBJ2-5; cdr3_length: 11; v_call: TRBV14; clone_size: -; d_call: -; cdr3_nt: TGTGCCAGCAGCCACGGAGAGACCCAGTACTTC; cdr3_aa: CASSHGETQYF
j_call: TRBJ2-5; cdr3_length: 13; v_call: TRBV30; clone_size: -; d_call: TRBD2; cdr3_nt: TGTGCCTGGCGAAAGCGGGGGCCCGAGACCCAGTACTTC; cdr3_aa: CAWRKRGPETQYF
j_call: TRBJ1-5; cdr3_length: 14; v_call: TRBV25-1; clone_size: -; d_call: -; cdr3_nt: TGTGCCAGCAGTGGCCCCCTGAGGAATCAGCCCCAGCATTTT; cdr3_aa: CASSGPLRNQPQHF
j_call: TRBJ1-5; cdr3_length: 14; v_call: TRBV28; clone_size: once; d_call: -; cdr3_nt: TGTGCCAGCAGTAACAGTTATAGCAATCAGCCCCAGCATTTT; cdr3_aa: CASSNSYSNQPQHF
j_call: TRBJ2-1; cdr3_length: 14; v_call: TRBV5-6; clone_size: -; d_call: -; cdr3_nt: TGTGCCAGCACTTCCGGAGGTGGGGACAATGAGCAGTTCTTC; cdr3_aa: CASTSGGGDNEQFF
j_call: TRBJ2-7; cdr3_length: 17; v_call: TRBV27; clone_size: -; d_call: TRBD2; cdr3_nt: TGTGCCAGCAGTTTCTCAGGGACTAGCGGGAGCTCCTACGAGCAGTACTTC; cdr3_aa: CASSFSGTSGSSYEQYF
j_call: TRBJ2-1; cdr3_length: 15; v_call: TRBV7-9; clone_size: -; d_call: -; cdr3_nt: TGTGCCAGCGGCCCCCCTACGGGGGAAAACAATGAGCAGTTCTTC; cdr3_aa: CASGPPTGENNEQFF
j_call: TRBJ1-6; cdr3_length: 14; v_call: TRBV3-1/TRBV3-2; clone_size: -; d_call: -; cdr3_nt: TGTGCCAGCAGCCCTCAACGGTACGATTCACCCCTCCACTTT; cdr3_aa: CASSPQRYDSPLHF
j_call: TRBJ2-3; cdr3_length: 14; v_call: TRBV18; clone_size: -; d_call: -; cdr3_nt: TGTGCCAGCCTTGGACAGAGAACCACAGATACGCAGTATTTT; cdr3_aa: CASLGQRTTDTQYF
j_call: TRBJ2-3; cdr3_length: 16; v_call: TRBV6-2/TRBV6-3; clone_size: -; d_call: -; cdr3_nt: TGTGCCAGCAGTTCGCCTCAGAGACTCCTAACGGATACGCAGTATTTT; cdr3_aa: CASSSPQRLLTDTQYF
j_call: TRBJ2-7; cdr3_length: 15; v_call: TRBV19; clone_size: -; d_call: TRBD1; cdr3_nt: TGTGCCAGTAGTATTGCGGGACAGGGTTTTGACGAGCAGTACTTC; cdr3_aa: CASSIAGQGFDEQYF
j_call: TRBJ2-1; cdr3_length: 14; v_call: TRBV2; clone_size: -; d_call: TRBD1; cdr3_nt: TGTGCCAGCAGCCACGGGACAGGGTTCAATGAGCAGTTCTTC; cdr3_aa: CASSHGTGFNEQFF
j_call: TRBJ2-7; cdr3_length: 14; v_call: TRBV19; clone_size: -; d_call: -; cdr3_nt: TGTGCCAGTAGTAGAACTGGAGGGAGCTACGAGCAGTACTTC; cdr3_aa: CASSRTGGSYEQYF
j_call: TRBJ1-5; cdr3_length: 13; v_call: TRBV10-2; clone_size: -; d_call: TRBD1; cdr3_nt: TGCGCCACGACAGGGACTAGCAATCAGCCCCAGCATTTT; cdr3_aa: CATTGTSNQPQHF
j_call: TRBJ1-4; cdr3_length: 15; v_call: TRBV10-3; clone_size: few; d_call: TRBD1; cdr3_nt: TGTGCCATCAGTGCGGATGGGACAGGCTTTGAAAAACTGTTTTTT; cdr3_aa: CAISADGTGFEKLFF
j_call: TRBJ2-5; cdr3_length: 12; v_call: TRBV7-2; clone_size: -; d_call: -; cdr3_nt: TGTGCCAGCAGGGGGCCAGGGGAGACCCAGTACTTC; cdr3_aa: CASRGPGETQYF
j_call: TRBJ1-2; cdr3_length: 13; v_call: TRBV28; clone_size: -; d_call: TRBD1; cdr3_nt: TGTGCCAGCAGAATTGACAGGGTGGGTGGCTACACCTTC; cdr3_aa: CASRIDRVGGYTF
j_call: TRBJ2-7; cdr3_length: 15; v_call: TRBV28; clone_size: -; d_call: TRBD1; cdr3_nt: TGTGCCAGCAGTTCCCAGGACAGGGCCCTAAGGGGGCAGTACTTC; cdr3_aa: CASSSQDRALRGQYF
j_call: TRBJ1-1; cdr3_length: 16; v_call: TRBV28; clone_size: -; d_call: -; cdr3_nt: TGTGCCAGCAGCAGAGGGATCTCCTTAATTAACACTGAAGCTTTCTTT; cdr3_aa: CASSRGISLINTEAFF
j_call: TRBJ2-2; cdr3_length: 16; v_call: TRBV27; clone_size: once; d_call: -; cdr3_nt: TGTGCCAGCAGTTCACAAGTGAGGGTTGGCACCGGGGAGCTGTTTTTT; cdr3_aa: CASSSQVRVGTGELFF
j_call: TRBJ2-1; cdr3_length: 15; v_call: TRBV7-8; clone_size: -; d_call: TRBD2; cdr3_nt: TGTGCCAGCAGGAAAAGACTAGCGGGGGACAATGAGCAGTTCTTC; cdr3_aa: CASRKRLAGDNEQFF
j_call: TRBJ2-3; cdr3_length: 15; v_call: TRBV6-2/TRBV6-3; clone_size: -; d_call: TRBD2; cdr3_nt: TGTGCCAGCAGTTACTGGACGGGAGGGCCTGATACGCAGTATTTT; cdr3_aa: CASSYWTGGPDTQYF
j_call: TRBJ2-2; cdr3_length: 15; v_call: TRBV5-1; clone_size: -; d_call: -; cdr3_nt: TGCGCCAGCAGCCAGGGCGTCCCTGGCGCCGGGGAGCTGTTTTTT; cdr3_aa: CASSQGVPGAGELFF
j_call: TRBJ1-2; cdr3_length: 15; v_call: TRBV28; clone_size: -; d_call: -; cdr3_nt: TGTGCCAGCAGTTTTGTCGGAACAGGGCGATTTGGCTACACCTTC; cdr3_aa: CASSFVGTGRFGYTF
j_call: TRBJ1-5; cdr3_length: 15; v_call: TRBV10-3; clone_size: -; d_call: TRBD1; cdr3_nt: TGTGCCATCAGTGAGTCGAGGCAGGGGGCACAGCCCCAGCATTTT; cdr3_aa: CAISESRQGAQPQHF
j_call: TRBJ1-2; cdr3_length: 16; v_call: TRBV6-5; clone_size: -; d_call: TRBD1; cdr3_nt: TGTGCCAGCAGTTTCCGACGCCGGACAGGGAGCTATGGCTACACCTTC; cdr3_aa: CASSFRRRTGSYGYTF
j_call: TRBJ2-3; cdr3_length: 15; v_call: TRBV5-1; clone_size: once; d_call: -; cdr3_nt: TGCGCCAGCAGCTCCTCCTTAGCTAGCACAGATACGCAGTATTTT; cdr3_aa: CASSSSLASTDTQYF
j_call: TRBJ2-1; cdr3_length: 16; v_call: TRBV5-1; clone_size: -; d_call: -; cdr3_nt: TGCGCCAGCAGCTTGGCCAATGGGCCTCGTCGGAATGAGCAGTTCTTC; cdr3_aa: CASSLANGPRRNEQFF
j_call: TRBJ1-1; cdr3_length: 15; v_call: TRBV10-3; clone_size: -; d_call: -; cdr3_nt: TGTGCCATCAGGGGCAGCCAGGGGCTTACCACTGAAGCTTTCTTT; cdr3_aa: CAIRGSQGLTTEAFF